This T cell receptor (beta chain) was recovered during a study of CD8 T cells in ankylosing spondylitis. Trimming cost V 1 base and J 0 bases, with 15 bases left between them. The CDR3 has 18 residues. The germline gives CDR1 MDHEN, CDR2 SYDVKM. This clonotype was seen at least ten times. TCRdb reanalysed the 5' RACE reads using MiXCR and keeps one entry per CDR3 protein. The data hold approximately 130,000 distinct CDR3 sequences, with over 9.5% observed a single time. Material for sequencing was blood, either unsorted or a sorted T cell fraction (not recorded which). This rearrangement joins TRBV28 to TRBJ1-4; D is possibly TRBD1 (5 bases). The receptor was isolated from a female donor with ankylosing spondylitis or in good health (not recorded which). CDR3 sequence reads: CASSLSSGTVATNEKLFF. The CDR3 bases are TGTGCCAGCAGTTTATCCTCCGGGACGGTTGCAACTAATGAAAAACTGTTTTTT.